This T cell receptor (beta chain) comes out of a study of beta chain features in type 1 diabetes. Trimming removed 7 bases from V and 6 bases from J, with 10 bases in between. Germline V gene data show CDR1 as MNHNS and CDR2 as SASEGT. This CDR3 comprises 13 residues. The whole isolated RNA underwent reverse transcription, so sequencing captured expressed TCRB transcripts. The method was immunoSEQ multiplex PCR; TCRdb's version includes in-frame clones alone and lacks a portion of them. The sample has 140,000 to 150,000 clones, under 60% seen once; the top ten hold roughly 0.42%. The receptor was derived from a man aged 18 to 29 in good health. The V gene is TRBV6-1, the J gene TRBJ1-6; D unresolved. Sequenced sample: Tregs from blood. CDR3 sequence reads: CASKRGSNSPLHF. In DNA form, the CDR3 reads TGTGCCAGCAAGCGGGGAAGTAATTCACCCCTCCACTTT.